These 20 T cell receptor beta chains originate from one sample sequenced in a study of blood T cell repertoires in COVID-19. Sequenced by immunoSEQ multiplex PCR; TCRdb stores in-frame clones only, minus some. This sample has hundreds of thousands of clones, with around nine tenths found just once. Source material: PBMCs or T cells enriched from blood (not recorded which). Receptor source: a woman aged 25 to 39 who had recovered from COVID-19.

The gene calls are TRBV5-4 and TRBJ1-1; 7 positions agree with TRBD1. The CDR3 loop spans 13 amino acids. From germline, CDR1 is SGHNT and CDR2 YYREEE (reference sequence). The junction had 5 bases not matched to a gene; V was cut back by 1 base and J by 8 bases. CDR3 DNA: TGTGCCAGCAGCTTGCTCGAGGGGGCGGAAGCTTTCTTT. It specifies CASSLLEGAEAFF.

V is TRBV25-1 and J is TRBJ1-3; D remains ambiguous. The CDR3 loop spans 16 amino acids. Per germline, CDR1 MGHDK and CDR2 SYGVNS. The germline V and J ends were trimmed by 6 bases and 0 bases, with 15 bases remaining between them. The CDR3 is CASRTTSSSSGNTIYF. As DNA, the CDR3 is TGTGCCAGCAGGACTACAAGTTCCAGCTCTGGAAACACCATATATTTT.

The chain uses TRBV29-1 and TRBJ1-1; weak D call: TRBD1 (5 bases). Germline V gives CDR1 SQVTM, CDR2 ANQGSEA. Trimming removed 7 bases at V and 7 bases at J, with 13 bases between. The CDR3 contains 11 residues. This CDR3 is CSAASDSEAFF. In nucleotides, the CDR3 is TGCAGCGCCGCCTCAGACAGTGAAGCTTTCTTT. The whole variable domain, filled in from reference TRBV29-1 and TRBJ1-1, reads SAVISQKPSRDICQRGTSLTIQCQVDSQVTMMFWYRQQPGQSLTLIATANQGSEATYESGFVIDKFPISRPNLTFSTLTVSNMSPEDSSIYLCSAASDSEAFFGQGTRLTVV.

The chain is built from TRBV19 and TRBJ2-1; D may be TRBD2 (6 bases). CDR3 size: 12 residues. With 7 bases removed from V and 9 bases from J, the gap between germline ends came to 13 bases. Germline CDR1 reads LNHDA; CDR2 reads SQIVND (reference sequence). The CDR3: CASKPPGGEQFF. DNA for the CDR3: TGTGCCAGTAAACCCCCCGGGGGTGAGCAGTTCTTC.

The gene calls are TRBV15 and TRBJ1-5, with TRBD1 as a possible D gene (5 bases). V was cut by 2 bases and J by 4 bases, with 6 bases left in between. The germline CDR1 and CDR2 sequences are LNHNV and YYDKDF (reference sequence). The CDR3 totals 13 residues. The CDR3, as DNA: TGTGCCACCAGCAGACAGGGAAATCAGCCCCAGCATTTT. Its translation: CATSRQGNQPQHF. Variable domain in full (rest from reference TRBV15 and TRBJ1-5): DAMVIQNPRYQVTQFGKPVTLSCSQTLNHNVMYWYQQKSSQAPKLLFHYYDKDFNNEADTPDNFQSRRPNTSFCFLDIRSPGLGDTAMYLCATSRQGNQPQHFGDGTRLSIL.

The chain carries TRBV19 and TRBJ1-5; D is uncertain. Germline V gives CDR1 LNHDA, CDR2 SQIVND (reference sequence). The CDR3 runs to 14 residues. Trimming took off 8 bases at V and 0 bases at J, with 11 bases between the two ends. The CDR3: CASSRDNSNQPQHF. DNA of the CDR3: TGTGCCAGTTCCCGGGATAATAGCAATCAGCCCCAGCATTTT.

The DNA of the CDR3 is TGTGCCAGCAGTGAGGTGATGAGGACTAGCGGGAGGAATGAGCAGTTCTTC. Translating gives CASSEVMRTSGRNEQFF. V and J are TRBV2 and TRBJ2-1; 14 bases agree with TRBD2. From germline, CDR1 is SNHLY and CDR2 FYNNEI. V shed 3 bases and J 7 bases; nucleotides not matched to a gene: 8. The CDR3 consists of 17 residues.

The rearrangement uses TRBV19 and TRBJ1-1; the D is unclear. The CDR3 is 13 residues long. The germline gives CDR1 LNHDA, CDR2 SQIVND (reference sequence). V was pared by 4 bases and J by 8 bases, with 14 bases between. DNA for the CDR3: TGTGCCAGTAGTACAACACCGGGGTCAGAAGCTTTCTTT. It is translated as CASSTTPGSEAFF.

This sequence joins TRBV29-1 and TRBJ1-1, with a possible D match to TRBD1 (6 bases). V lost 6 bases, J lost 6 bases, and 20 bases lay in between. The germline V gene has CDR1 SQVTM and CDR2 ANQGSEA. The CDR3 runs to 14 residues. The CDR3 region has the DNA TGCAGCGTCAACAGGGCCCAGAACACCGCTGAAGCTTTCTTT. Translating gives CSVNRAQNTAEAFF. Supplemented by reference TRBV29-1 and TRBJ1-1, the full variable domain reads SAVISQKPSRDICQRGTSLTIQCQVDSQVTMMFWYRQQPGQSLTLIATANQGSEATYESGFVIDKFPISRPNLTFSTLTVSNMSPEDSSIYLCSVNRAQNTAEAFFGQGTRLTVV.

This clone was seen only once. The CDR3 DNA is TGTGCCAGCAGCGGAACTTCTGATGGCTACACCTTC. Protein: CASSGTSDGYTF. The chain couples TRBV9 to TRBJ1-2; D remains ambiguous. Germline lookup yields CDR1 SGDLS and CDR2 YYNGEE. Between the trimmed V and J ends, which lost 3 bases and 6 bases, there was a span of 9 bases. This CDR3 comprises 12 residues. The full variable domain, its missing parts supplied by reference TRBV9 and TRBJ1-2, is DSGVTQTPKHLITATGQRVTLRCSPRSGDLSVYWYQQSLDQGLQFLIQYYNGEERAKGNILERFSAQQFPDLHSELNLSSLELGDSALYFCASSGTSDGYTFGSGTRLTVV.

The gene calls are TRBV2 and TRBJ2-1; the match to TRBD2 covers 9 bases. The CDR3 covers 14 residues. The germline V gene encodes CDR1 SNHLY and CDR2 FYNNEI. J gave up 9 bases and V 6 bases, and 9 bases lay outside the gene matches. The chain's CDR3 is CASRALAGFSEQFF. The CDR3 nucleotides read TGTGCCAGCAGGGCGCTAGCGGGATTCAGTGAGCAGTTCTTC.

This chain links TRBV28 with TRBJ2-7, with D uncertain. Germline CDR1 MDHEN, CDR2 SYDVKM. The CDR3 sequence is 13 residues long. V shed 2 bases and J shed 3 bases, with 8 bases lying between them. CDR3 region: CASSLPGLYEQYF. CDR3 DNA: TGTGCCAGCAGTTTACCGGGTCTCTACGAGCAGTACTTC. The full variable domain, with the rest looked up from reference TRBV28 and TRBJ2-7, is DVKVTQSSRYLVKRTGEKVFLECVQDMDHENMFWYRQDPGLGLRLIYFSYDVKMKEKGDIPEGYSVSREKKERFSLILESASTNQTSMYLCASSLPGLYEQYFGPGTRLTVT.

V and J are TRBV5-6 and TRBJ1-2; 7 bases are a match to TRBD1. This CDR3 contains 14 residues. V lost 3 bases and J lost 4; bases outside the gene matches: 6. CDR1 and CDR2 (germline): SGHDT, YYEEEE. CDR3 residues: CASSSYRGSYGYTF. The CDR3 nucleotides are TGTGCCAGCAGCTCATACAGGGGATCCTATGGCTACACCTTC.

This clone appeared once. The rearrangement joins TRBV10-3 to TRBJ2-1; maybe TRBD2 (6 bases). The germline V gene has CDR1 ENHRY and CDR2 SYGVKD. V dropped 7 bases and J dropped 6 bases, with 13 bases sitting between them. This CDR3 has 13 amino acids. CDR3 sequence: CAIMTGESNEQFF. The DNA of the CDR3 is TGTGCCATCATGACGGGAGAAAGCAATGAGCAGTTCTTC.

This chain uses TRBV15 with TRBJ1-2; possibly TRBD1 for D (5 bases). The CDR3 is made up of 17 amino acids. The V end was cut by 0 bases, the J end by 4 bases, with 18 bases between. Germline-derived CDR1 and CDR2 are LNHNV and YYDKDF (reference sequence). The CDR3 protein is CATSRDGRDRQGYGYTF. Written as DNA, the CDR3 is TGTGCCACCAGCAGAGATGGGAGGGACCGTCAGGGCTATGGCTACACCTTC.

This chain connects TRBV28 to TRBJ1-2; 7 bases agree with TRBD1. Germline trimming cut 4 bases from V and 10 bases from J; bases unmatched to any gene: 18. Germline assignment: CDR1 MDHEN and CDR2 SYDVKM. This CDR3 has 16 amino acids. The CDR3 bases are TGTGCCAGCAGTTCCGAGGGGGCGGCGGGGTTTTGGTACTACACCTTC. Translated, it gives CASSSEGAAGFWYYTF.

V gene TRBV18 combines with J gene TRBJ1-1; no firm D call. Germline V CDR1 and CDR2: KGHSH, LQKENI. V was cut by 2 bases and J by 0 bases, with 13 bases left in between. The CDR3 sequence is 16 residues long. The CDR3 DNA reads as TGTGCCAGCTCACCAACGCTTGGCGACATGAACACTGAAGCTTTCTTT. Its protein is CASSPTLGDMNTEAFF.

V gene TRBV28 combines with J gene TRBJ1-6; tentative D call: TRBD1 (6 bases). The CDR3 consists of 13 residues. Per germline, CDR1 MDHEN and CDR2 SYDVKM. Deletions cut 6 bases from V and 6 bases from J, with 9 bases between. CDR3 protein: CASRQGSNSPLHF. CDR3 DNA: TGTGCCAGCAGACAGGGAAGTAATTCACCCCTCCACTTT.

This clone occurred once. The rearrangement links TRBV27 to TRBJ2-1; 9 nucleotides align to TRBD2. The CDR3 sequence is 16 residues long. In germline, CDR1 is MNHEY, CDR2 SMNVEV (reference sequence). V dropped 10 bases and J dropped 4; count of bases not matched to a gene: 14. CDR3 amino acids: CATKPIAGAFYNEQFF. The CDR3 bases are TGTGCCACCAAACCCATAGCGGGAGCGTTTTACAATGAGCAGTTCTTC.

This sequence joins TRBV19 and TRBJ1-1; 7 bases fit TRBD1. The CDR3 covers 16 residues. V dropped 4 bases and J dropped 3; count of bases not matched to a gene: 11. Germline values: CDR1 LNHDA, CDR2 SQIVND (reference sequence). CDR3 sequence reads: CASSTIYRGQDTEAFF. The CDR3 nucleotides read TGTGCCAGTAGTACAATATACAGGGGTCAGGACACTGAAGCTTTCTTT.